The next 15 T cell receptor beta chains were all read from a single sample in a study of T cell changes during pregnancy in multiple sclerosis. Libraries were prepared by immunoSEQ multiplex PCR; TCRdb keeps only in-frame clonotypes and omits some of them. The table shows about 75,000 clones, with around 89% occurring only once. Sequencing was performed on peripheral blood, taken in the first trimester of pregnancy. Receptor source: a female donor in good health, enrolled as a control in a pregnancy study.

This chain connects TRBV19 to TRBJ2-5, with TRBD1 matching over 8 bases. Germline assignment: CDR1 LNHDA and CDR2 SQIVND (reference sequence). The CDR3 spans 14 residues. V lost 7 bases, J lost 5 bases, and 9 bases stayed unmatched. The CDR3 spells CASTSLAGGETQYF. The CDR3 DNA follows: TGTGCCAGTACCTCCCTGGCAGGGGGCGAGACCCAGTACTTC.

The gene calls are TRBV6-5 and TRBJ2-5; 10 bases agree with TRBD1. Looked up from germline, CDR1 is MNHEY and CDR2 is SVGAGI. The CDR3 is 13 residues long. Trimming at V came to 4 bases and at J to 4 bases, leaving 0 bases not matched to a gene. In nucleotides, the CDR3 is TGTGCCAGCAGTTGGACAGGGGGAGAGACCCAGTACTTC. Protein sequence: CASSWTGGETQYF.

The chain has TRBV6-4 and TRBJ1-1, with 8 bases that match TRBD1. The CDR3 runs 14 residues. CDR1 MRHNA and CDR2 SNTAGT come from the germline V gene. V gave up 6 bases and J gave up 6 bases; unmatched junction bases: 9. The CDR3 here is CASRVDRDAAEAFF. CDR3 coding DNA: TGTGCCAGCAGAGTGGACAGGGATGCCGCTGAAGCTTTCTTT.

This chain joins TRBV14 and TRBJ1-1; D is unclear. Per the germline V gene, CDR1 is SGHDN and CDR2 is FVKESK. This CDR3 region has 13 residues. V was pared by 2 bases and J by 0 bases, with 4 bases between. The CDR3 DNA reads as TGTGCCAGCAGCCAATCTCTGAACACTGAAGCTTTCTTT. This translates into CASSQSLNTEAFF. Looking up the rest from reference TRBV14 and TRBJ1-1 gives the full variable domain: EAGVTQFPSHSVIEKGQTVTLRCDPISGHDNLYWYRRVMGKEIKFLLHFVKESKQDESGMPNNRFLAERTGGTYSTLKVQPAELEDSGVYFCASSQSLNTEAFFGQGTRLTVV.

The CDR3 nucleotides read TGTGCCAGCAGCCGAGCCCTAAACTCCTACGAGCAGTACTTC. This sequence encodes CASSRALNSYEQYF. V and J are TRBV11-1 and TRBJ2-7; D not certain. The CDR3 consists of 14 residues. V was cut by 5 bases and J by 0 bases, with 11 bases left in between. The germline V gene has CDR1 SGHAT and CDR2 FQDESV (reference sequence).

The chain couples TRBV11-3 to TRBJ2-3, with 8 bases that match TRBD1. Germline V gene lookup returns CDR1 SGHNT and CDR2 YENEEA. The CDR3 has 14 residues. The trim removed 7 bases at V and 0 bases at J, leaving 3 bases unmatched. CDR3 loop: CASNTGGSTDTQYF. CDR3 nucleotide sequence: TGTGCCAGCAACACAGGGGGTAGCACAGATACGCAGTATTTT.

The chain links TRBV6-6 to TRBJ2-5; weak D call: TRBD2 (5 bases). V was shortened by 6 bases and J by 4 bases, with 15 bases between the two germline ends. The CDR3 loop spans 14 amino acids. Germline CDR1 and CDR2: MNHNY and SVGAGI (reference sequence). The CDR3: CASSPPWESETQYF. Written as DNA, the CDR3 is TGTGCCAGCAGCCCCCCATGGGAGTCAGAGACCCAGTACTTC.

This clone was seen a few times. The chain combines TRBV30 with TRBJ2-2, with a possible D match to TRBD1 (5 bases). Per germline, CDR1 GTSNPN and CDR2 SVGIG (reference sequence). The CDR3 has 16 amino acids. Trimming took 2 bases from V and 2 from J, leaving 15 bases between them. The DNA of the CDR3 is TGTGCCTGGAGTAACCCGTGGCAGGGAAACACCGGGGAGCTGTTTTTT. Its translation is CAWSNPWQGNTGELFF.

Turning to this clone: Distinct nucleotide sequences in the sample also encode this CDR3. V gene TRBV28 combines with J gene TRBJ1-2, with 9 bases identical to TRBD1. CDR3 length: 15 amino acids. Germline V gene lookup returns CDR1 MDHEN and CDR2 SYDVKM. The ends lost 6 bases at V and 2 bases at J; junction bases unmatched: 7. CDR3 DNA sequence: TGTGCCAGCAGCCGCCCCGGACAGGGGAACTATGGCTACACCTTC. Its protein product is CASSRPGQGNYGYTF.

This clone occurred once. V is TRBV28 and J is TRBJ2-1; 11 bases align to TRBD2. The CDR3 is 16 amino acids. V shed 3 bases, J shed 7 bases, and the junction held 8 bases outside the gene matches. The germline V gene has CDR1 MDHEN and CDR2 SYDVKM. In DNA, the CDR3 is TGTGCCAGCAGTTTCCCCTCTAGCGGGAGGAGGAATGAGCAGTTCTTC. Translated: CASSFPSSGRRNEQFF.

The rearrangement links TRBV4-2 to TRBJ2-7, with 7 bases aligning to TRBD2. CDR1 is LGHNA, CDR2 YNFKEQ, per germline. J lost 0 bases, V lost 1 base, and 6 bases had no gene match. This CDR3 is 16 amino acids long. The CDR3 DNA sequence: TGTGCCAGCAGCCAAGGGAGCGGGGACTACTCCTACGAGCAGTACTTC. Translating gives CASSQGSGDYSYEQYF.

V is TRBV28 and J is TRBJ1-5, with 8 bases identical to TRBD1. This CDR3 contains 18 residues. Germline V gene sequence: CDR1 MDHEN, CDR2 SYDVKM. Unmatched junction bases numbered 17, after V lost 6 bases and J lost 4 bases. CDR3 loop: CASSPFPTGTGKNQPQHF. The CDR3 DNA reads TGTGCCAGCAGCCCTTTTCCTACCGGGACAGGTAAAAATCAGCCCCAGCATTTT.

The chain carries TRBV5-1 and TRBJ2-1; 12 bases fit TRBD2. CDR3 size: 17 residues. Germline-derived CDR1 and CDR2 are SGHRS and YFSETQ. With 0 bases clipped from V and 3 bases from J, the junction kept 4 bases outside the gene matches. CDR3 residues: CASSLERGLAGYNEQFF. DNA for the CDR3: TGCGCCAGCAGCTTGGAGAGGGGACTAGCGGGCTACAATGAGCAGTTCTTC.

The chain couples TRBV19 to TRBJ1-4, with D hard to call. CDR3 size: 14 residues. V gave up 7 bases and J gave up 4 bases, with 13 bases separating them. Germline values: CDR1 LNHDA, CDR2 SQIVND (reference sequence). CDR3 DNA sequence: TGTGCCAGTACTCCACAGAACATTAATGAAAAACTGTTTTTT. Translating it yields CASTPQNINEKLFF.

At least ten counts were recorded for this clone. The gene calls are TRBV11-2 and TRBJ2-6; D is undetermined. The CDR3 loop spans 15 amino acids. V lost 5 bases to trimming and J lost 0 bases, with 8 bases between them. From germline, CDR1 is SGHAT and CDR2 FQNNGV. The DNA of the CDR3 is TGTGCCAGCAGCCCCTTTTACTCTGGGGCCAACGTCCTGACTTTC. Protein: CASSPFYSGANVLTF.